The 20 T cell receptor beta chains below come from one sample, sequenced in a study of graft-versus-host responses after intestinal transplantation. The method was immunoSEQ multiplex PCR; TCRdb's version includes in-frame clones alone and lacks a portion of them. The sample has around 96,000 clones, about 93% seen once; the top ten hold 0.15% to 0.2%. No antigen has been assigned to these receptors. The sequencing here drew on unstimulated CD4+ T cells sorted from spleen or lymph node cells, taken before intestinal transplant. The receptor source for this set is a human donor who received an intestinal transplant.

The rearrangement joins TRBV5-1 to TRBJ2-5; 7 bases agree with TRBD2. The J segment lost 1 base and the V segment lost 1 base, leaving 1 base of the junction unmatched. CDR1 is SGHRS, CDR2 YFSETQ, per germline. The CDR3 totals 14 residues. The CDR3 coding sequence is TGCGCCAGCAGCTTGTGGGGGGGCCAAGAGACCCAGTACTTC. This codes for CASSLWGGQETQYF.

The chain has TRBV5-4 and TRBJ2-3, with TRBD1 as a possible D gene (6 bases). Deletions cut 4 bases from V and 1 base from J, with 10 bases between. This CDR3 has 14 amino acids. Germline values: CDR1 SGHNT, CDR2 YYREEE (reference sequence). The DNA for the CDR3 is TGTGCCAGCAGCCTCAGACAGGGCACAGATACGCAGTATTTT. Its translation: CASSLRQGTDTQYF.

This chain connects TRBV6-5 to TRBJ1-6; 10 bases line up with TRBD1. J was trimmed by 6 bases and V by 6 bases; bases with no gene match: 2. The CDR3 is 14 residues long. The germline V gene encodes CDR1 MNHEY and CDR2 SVGAGI. The CDR3 reads CASRGTGVNSPLHF. The CDR3 coding sequence is TGTGCCAGCAGGGGGACAGGGGTTAATTCACCCCTCCACTTT.

The rearrangement links TRBV28 to TRBJ1-6, with 8 bases matching TRBD1. The CDR3 is 17 amino acids. Germline V gene sequence: CDR1 MDHEN, CDR2 SYDVKM. V shed 3 bases, J shed 2 bases, and the junction held 6 bases outside the gene matches. CDR3 sequence (DNA): TGTGCCAGCAGTTTCCCGGACAGGGTGGCCTATAATTCACCCCTCCACTTT. This codes for CASSFPDRVAYNSPLHF.

The V gene is TRBV7-9, the J gene TRBJ2-1; D remains unclear. The CDR3 runs 11 residues. The V end was cut by 8 bases, the J end by 7 bases, with 9 bases between. Germline CDR1 and CDR2: SEHNR and FQNEAQ (reference sequence). The CDR3 reads CASVPGNEQFF. In nucleotides, the CDR3 is TGTGCCAGCGTGCCGGGTAATGAGCAGTTCTTC. Variable domain in full (rest from reference TRBV7-9 and TRBJ2-1): DTGVSQNPRHKITKRGQNVTFRCDPISEHNRLYWYRQTLGQGPEFLTYFQNEAQLEKSRLLSDRFSAERPKGSFSTLEIQRTEQGDSAMYLCASVPGNEQFFGPGTRLTVL.

The genes are TRBV4-3 and TRBJ2-2; 9 bases agree with TRBD2. Germline CDR1 reads LGHNA; CDR2 reads YSLEER. This CDR3 is built from 17 residues. V was clipped by 4 bases and J by 4 bases; unmatched bases: 10. The DNA for the CDR3 is TGCGCCAGCAGCCCAAAAGGGCGGGGGGGCGTCACCGGGGAGCTGTTTTTT. It translates to CASSPKGRGGVTGELFF.

The chain couples TRBV11-3 to TRBJ1-6, with 7 bases fitting TRBD1. The germline gives CDR1 SGHNT, CDR2 YENEEA. The CDR3 has 14 amino acids. J lost 5 bases, V lost 9 bases, and 7 bases had no gene match. The CDR3: CARGFQGDNSPLHF. The CDR3 DNA reads TGTGCCAGGGGTTTTCAGGGGGATAATTCACCCCTCCACTTT.

V and J are TRBV18 and TRBJ2-1; D is possibly TRBD2 (6 bases). The V end was cut by 5 bases, the J end by 8 bases, with 10 bases between. Germline lookup yields CDR1 KGHSH and CDR2 LQKENI. The CDR3 contains 12 residues. DNA of the CDR3: TGTGCCAGCTCAGGGGGAGGACATGAGCAGTTCTTC. It encodes CASSGGGHEQFF.

The chain couples TRBV11-3 to TRBJ1-1; D call uncertain. The CDR3 spans 14 residues. Germline loops: CDR1 SGHNT, CDR2 YENEEA. Trimming pared 3 bases from V and 8 bases from J, leaving 16 bases between. Here the CDR3 reads CASSFPTRREEAFF. In nucleotides, the CDR3 is TGTGCCAGCAGCTTTCCTACCAGGAGGGAGGAAGCTTTCTTT.

There are a few counts of this clone. J is TRBJ1-6 and V is TRBV19; D possibly corresponds to TRBD1 (6 bases). The V end lost 3 bases, the J end lost 8 bases, and 17 bases lay between the germline ends. The CDR3 length is 16 residues. Germline loops: CDR1 LNHDA, CDR2 SQIVND (reference sequence). As DNA, the CDR3 is TGTGCCAGTAGTATCGTGAACAGGGTAGGCGATTCACCCCTCCACTTT. Translated, it gives CASSIVNRVGDSPLHF. Based on the CDR3 plus reference TRBV19 and TRBJ1-6, the full variable domain is DGGITQSPKYLFRKEGQNVTLSCEQNLNHDAMYWYRQDPGQGLRLIYYSQIVNDFQKGDIAEGYSVSREKKESFPLTVTSAQKNPTAFYLCASSIVNRVGDSPLHFGNGTRLTVT.

This clone has only one observation. The rearrangement links TRBV7-9 to TRBJ2-7, with a weak D call TRBD2 (6 bases). This CDR3 is 12 amino acids long. Germline CDR1 reads SEHNR; CDR2 reads FQNEAQ (reference sequence). V was trimmed by 1 base and J by 12 bases, leaving 13 bases between them. CDR3 nucleotide sequence: TGTGCCAGCAGCTTAGAAGGAGGGGCTGGGTACTTC. Protein: CASSLEGGAGYF.

The chain carries TRBV18 and TRBJ2-5, with D possibly being TRBD2 (6 bases). V gave up 7 bases and J gave up 4 bases, with 13 bases separating them. Germline V gives CDR1 KGHSH, CDR2 LQKENI. This CDR3 comprises 13 residues. CDR3: CASLPGLSETQYF. The CDR3 region has the DNA TGTGCCAGCTTACCGGGACTTTCAGAGACCCAGTACTTC. The whole variable domain, remainder taken from reference TRBV18 and TRBJ2-5, is NAGVMQNPRHLVRRRGQEARLRCSPMKGHSHVYWYRQLPEEGLKFMVYLQKENIIDESGMPKERFSAEFPKEGPSILRIQQVVRGDSAAYFCASLPGLSETQYFGPGTRLLVL.

The gene calls are TRBV29-1 and TRBJ1-4; unclear D gene. This CDR3 has 13 amino acids. The V end lost 7 bases, the J end lost 0 bases, and 9 bases lay between the germline ends. Germline CDR1 reads SQVTM; CDR2 reads ANQGSEA. The CDR3 loop reads CSASETTNEKLFF. The CDR3 DNA reads TGCAGCGCTTCGGAGACAACTAATGAAAAACTGTTTTTT.

The gene calls are TRBV2 and TRBJ2-7; 12 nucleotides align to TRBD2. The germline gives CDR1 SNHLY, CDR2 FYNNEI. The J segment lost 6 bases and the V segment lost 0 bases, leaving 6 bases of the junction unmatched. This CDR3 spans 16 amino acids. CDR3 coding DNA: TGTGCCAGCAGTGAAGCCCTAGCGGGAGGGCTATTCGAGCAGTACTTC. It is translated as CASSEALAGGLFEQYF. Combining the CDR3 with reference TRBV2 and TRBJ2-7 gives the whole variable domain EPEVTQTPSHQVTQMGQEVILRCVPISNHLYFYWYRQILGQKVEFLVSFYNNEISEKSEIFDDQFSVERPDGSNFTLKIRSTKLEDSAMYFCASSEALAGGLFEQYFGPGTRLTVT.

The chain recombines TRBV2 with TRBJ1-1; 10 bases are a match to TRBD1. Germline CDR1 reads SNHLY; CDR2 reads FYNNEI. The CDR3 length is 14 residues. Trimming took 6 bases from V and 4 from J; bases not matched to a gene: 5. CDR3 nucleotide sequence: TGTGCCAGCAGGGACAGGGGGTTCGTCACTGAAGCTTTCTTT. Its protein product is CASRDRGFVTEAFF.

The chain uses TRBV7-3 and TRBJ2-5; 12 bases are shared with TRBD2. Germline CDR1 reads SGHTA; CDR2 reads FQGTGA. This CDR3 is built from 18 residues. V was clipped by 4 bases and J by 3 bases; unmatched bases: 12. CDR3 sequence: CASSSPQASGGAEETQYF. CDR3 DNA: TGTGCCAGCAGCTCCCCGCAGGCTAGCGGGGGGGCAGAAGAGACCCAGTACTTC. Full variable domain (remainder filled in from reference TRBV7-3 and TRBJ2-5): GAGVSQTPSNKVTEKGKYVELRCDPISGHTALYWYRQSLGQGPEFLIYFQGTGAADDSGLPNDRFFAVRPEGSVSTLKIQRTERGDSAVYLCASSSPQASGGAEETQYFGPGTRLLVL.

The genes are TRBV4-2 and TRBJ1-1; no definite D call. The CDR3 length is 14 residues. V gave up 3 bases and J gave up 1 base, with 9 bases separating them. Germline values: CDR1 LGHNA, CDR2 YNFKEQ. The CDR3 region is CASSQSGWNTEAFF. CDR3 nucleotides: TGTGCCAGCAGCCAGTCCGGGTGGAACACTGAAGCTTTCTTT.

The V and J genes are TRBV2 and TRBJ1-2; no clear D. Germline CDR1 is SNHLY and CDR2 is FYNNEI. CDR3 size: 12 residues. The V end was cut by 9 bases, the J end by 3 bases, with 11 bases between. This CDR3 is CASSSDHYGYTF. For the CDR3, the DNA is TGTGCCAGTAGCAGTGACCACTATGGCTACACCTTC.

V usage is TRBV7-6 and J usage is TRBJ2-2, with unresolved D. Germline lookup yields CDR1 SGHVS and CDR2 FNYEAQ. The V end lost 1 base, the J end lost 0 bases, and 9 bases lay between the germline ends. This CDR3 spans 16 amino acids. CDR3 DNA: TGTGCCAGCAGCTTAGAAAACAGCCCGAACACCGGGGAGCTGTTTTTT. Translation gives CASSLENSPNTGELFF. Variable domain in full (rest from reference TRBV7-6 and TRBJ2-2): GAGVSQSPRYKVTKRGQDVALRCDPISGHVSLYWYRQALGQGPEFLTYFNYEAQQDKSGLPNDRFSAERPEGSISTLTIQRTEQRDSAMYRCASSLENSPNTGELFFGEGSRLTVL.

This clone was detected only once. This chain links TRBV28 with TRBJ2-3, with 8 bases matching TRBD1. Germline V gene sequence: CDR1 MDHEN, CDR2 SYDVKM. The CDR3 spans 15 residues. J lost 2 bases, V lost 7 bases, and 8 bases had no gene match. The CDR3, as DNA: TGTGCCAGCAAAGCAGGGGGCTGGGACACAGATACGCAGTATTTT. Protein: CASKAGGWDTDTQYF.